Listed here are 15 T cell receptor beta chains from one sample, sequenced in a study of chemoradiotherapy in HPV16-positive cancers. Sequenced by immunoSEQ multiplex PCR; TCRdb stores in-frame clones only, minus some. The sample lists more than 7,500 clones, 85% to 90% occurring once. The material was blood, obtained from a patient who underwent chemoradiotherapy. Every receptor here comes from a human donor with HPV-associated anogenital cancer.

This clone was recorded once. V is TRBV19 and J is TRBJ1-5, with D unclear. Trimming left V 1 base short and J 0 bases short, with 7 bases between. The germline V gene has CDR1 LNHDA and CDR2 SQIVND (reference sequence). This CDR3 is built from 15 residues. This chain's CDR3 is CASSIVFSSNQPQHF. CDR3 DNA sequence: TGTGCCAGTAGTATAGTTTTCAGTAGCAATCAGCCCCAGCATTTT.

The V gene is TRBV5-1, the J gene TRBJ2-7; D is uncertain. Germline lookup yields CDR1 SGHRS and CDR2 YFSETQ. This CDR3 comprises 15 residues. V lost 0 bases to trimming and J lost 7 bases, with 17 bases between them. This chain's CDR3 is CASSLDPGWVGEQYF. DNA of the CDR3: TGCGCCAGCAGCTTGGATCCGGGTTGGGTCGGGGAGCAGTACTTC. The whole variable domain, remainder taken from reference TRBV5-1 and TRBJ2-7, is KAGVTQTPRYLIKTRGQQVTLSCSPISGHRSVSWYQQTPGQGLQFLFEYFSETQRNKGNFPGRFSGRQFSNSRSEMNVSTLELGDSALYLCASSLDPGWVGEQYFGPGTRLTVT.

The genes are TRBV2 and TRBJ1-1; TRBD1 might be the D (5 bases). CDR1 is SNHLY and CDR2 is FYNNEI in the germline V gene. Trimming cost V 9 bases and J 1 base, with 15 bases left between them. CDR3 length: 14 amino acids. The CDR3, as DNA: TGTGCCAGTCGTCCGGGGCGCGGGAACACTGAAGCTTTCTTT. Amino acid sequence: CASRPGRGNTEAFF. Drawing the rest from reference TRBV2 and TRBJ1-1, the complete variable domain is EPEVTQTPSHQVTQMGQEVILRCVPISNHLYFYWYRQILGQKVEFLVSFYNNEISEKSEIFDDQFSVERPDGSNFTLKIRSTKLEDSAMYFCASRPGRGNTEAFFGQGTRLTVV.

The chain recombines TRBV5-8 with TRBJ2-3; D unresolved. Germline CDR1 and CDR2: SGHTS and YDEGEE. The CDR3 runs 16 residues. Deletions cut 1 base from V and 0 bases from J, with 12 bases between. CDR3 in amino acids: CASSLWVYYSTDTQYF. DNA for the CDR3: TGTGCCAGCAGCTTGTGGGTTTATTATAGCACAGATACGCAGTATTTT.

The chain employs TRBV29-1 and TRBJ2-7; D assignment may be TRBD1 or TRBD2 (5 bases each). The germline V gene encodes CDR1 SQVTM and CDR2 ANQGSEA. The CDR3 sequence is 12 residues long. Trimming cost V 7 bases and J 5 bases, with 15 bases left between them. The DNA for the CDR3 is TGCAGCGCCTGGGACGGGGCGGACGAGCAGTACTTC. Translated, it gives CSAWDGADEQYF.

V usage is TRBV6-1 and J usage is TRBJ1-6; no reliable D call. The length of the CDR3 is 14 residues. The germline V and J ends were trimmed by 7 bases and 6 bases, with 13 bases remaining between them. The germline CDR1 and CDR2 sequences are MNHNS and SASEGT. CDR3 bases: TGTGCCAGCACCACTCGGTCCCTTAATTCACCCCTCCACTTT. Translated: CASTTRSLNSPLHF.

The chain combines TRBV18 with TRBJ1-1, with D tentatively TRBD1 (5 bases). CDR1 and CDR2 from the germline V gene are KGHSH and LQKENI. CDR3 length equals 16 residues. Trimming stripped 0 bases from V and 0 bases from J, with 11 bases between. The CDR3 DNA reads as TGTGCCAGCTCACCACCGGGACGGATTATGAACACTGAAGCTTTCTTT. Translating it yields CASSPPGRIMNTEAFF. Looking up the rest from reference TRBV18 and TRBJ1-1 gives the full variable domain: NAGVMQNPRHLVRRRGQEARLRCSPMKGHSHVYWYRQLPEEGLKFMVYLQKENIIDESGMPKERFSAEFPKEGPSILRIQQVVRGDSAAYFCASSPPGRIMNTEAFFGQGTRLTVV.

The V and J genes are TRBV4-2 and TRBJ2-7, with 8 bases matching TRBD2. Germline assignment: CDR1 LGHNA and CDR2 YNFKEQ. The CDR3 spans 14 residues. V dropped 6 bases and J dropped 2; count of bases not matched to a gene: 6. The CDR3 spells CASRDSGNPYEQYF. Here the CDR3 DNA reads TGTGCCAGCAGAGATAGCGGGAACCCCTACGAGCAGTACTTC.

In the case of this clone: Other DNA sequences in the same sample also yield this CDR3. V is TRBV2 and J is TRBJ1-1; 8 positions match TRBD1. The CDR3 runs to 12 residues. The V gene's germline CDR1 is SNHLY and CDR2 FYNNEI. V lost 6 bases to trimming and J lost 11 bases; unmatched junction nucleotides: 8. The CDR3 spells CASRSGGSIAFF. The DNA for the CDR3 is TGTGCCAGCAGATCAGGGGGCTCGATCGCTTTCTTT.

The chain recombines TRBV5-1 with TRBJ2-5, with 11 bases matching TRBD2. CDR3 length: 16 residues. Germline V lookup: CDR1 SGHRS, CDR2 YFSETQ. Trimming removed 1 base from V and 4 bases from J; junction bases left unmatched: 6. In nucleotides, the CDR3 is TGCGCCAGCAGCTTGTTTAGCGGGAGGGCCGGAGAGACCCAGTACTTC. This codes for CASSLFSGRAGETQYF.

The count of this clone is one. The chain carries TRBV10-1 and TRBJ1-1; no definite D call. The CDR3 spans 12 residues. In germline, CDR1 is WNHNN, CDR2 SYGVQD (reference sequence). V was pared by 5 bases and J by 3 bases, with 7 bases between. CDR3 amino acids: CASSRSDTEAFF. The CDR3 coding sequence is TGCGCCAGCAGTCGATCGGACACTGAAGCTTTCTTT.

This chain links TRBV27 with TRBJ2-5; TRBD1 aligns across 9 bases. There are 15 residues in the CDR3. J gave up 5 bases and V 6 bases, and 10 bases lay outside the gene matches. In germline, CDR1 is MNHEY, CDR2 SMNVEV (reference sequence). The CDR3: CASSRPPGTGETQYF. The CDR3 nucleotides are TGTGCCAGCAGCCGCCCCCCCGGGACAGGGGAGACCCAGTACTTC.

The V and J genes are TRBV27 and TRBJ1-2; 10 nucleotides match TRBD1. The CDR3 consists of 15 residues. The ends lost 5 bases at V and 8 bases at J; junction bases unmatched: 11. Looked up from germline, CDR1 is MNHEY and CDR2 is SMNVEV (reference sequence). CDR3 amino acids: CASSPMDRGSGGYTF. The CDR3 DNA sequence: TGTGCCAGCAGTCCAATGGACAGGGGGTCAGGGGGCTACACCTTC.

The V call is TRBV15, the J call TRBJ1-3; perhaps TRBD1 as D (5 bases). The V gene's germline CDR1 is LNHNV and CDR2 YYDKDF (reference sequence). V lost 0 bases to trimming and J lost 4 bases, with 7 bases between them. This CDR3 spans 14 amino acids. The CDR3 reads CATSRDRAGNTIYF. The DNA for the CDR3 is TGTGCCACCAGCAGAGACAGGGCCGGAAACACCATATATTTT.

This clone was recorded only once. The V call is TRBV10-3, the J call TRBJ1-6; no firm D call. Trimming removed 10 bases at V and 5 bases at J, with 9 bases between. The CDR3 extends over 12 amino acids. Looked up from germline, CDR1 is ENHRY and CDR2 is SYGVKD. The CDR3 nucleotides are TGTGCCAGCCGTCCAAATAATTCACCCCTCCACTTT. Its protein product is CASRPNNSPLHF.